This T cell receptor (beta chain) was sequenced for a study of OX40 agonist ivuxolimab in advanced cancers. The repertoire was sequenced with immunoSEQ multiplex PCR; TCRdb's copy has only in-frame clones and lacks some. The top ten hold roughly 6.3% of the sample, which has more than 55,000 clones, 70% to 85% seen once. The count of this clone is one. V was clipped by 4 bases and J by 5 bases; unmatched bases: 6. The CDR3 covers 15 residues. In germline, CDR1 is SGHTA, CDR2 FQGNSA. The source of this sequence is an adult with an advanced solid tumor such as melanoma, head and neck, liver or kidney cancer. The sample consisted of CD4+ or CD8+ T cells sorted from blood, taken in a trial of the OX40 agonist ivuxolimab. This chain uses TRBV7-2 with TRBJ1-1, with 11 nucleotides matching TRBD1. CDR3 protein: CASSSTGQGVTEAFF. CDR3 DNA sequence: TGTGCCAGCAGCTCGACGGGACAGGGGGTAACTGAAGCTTTCTTT.